Listed here are 10 T cell receptor beta chains from one sample, sequenced in a study of cytomegalovirus exposure and HLA in healthy donors. The PCR used 60 Vbeta and 13 Jbeta primers. TCRdb's table, derived via immunoSEQ multiplex PCR, lists solely in-frame clones and lacks some. The profile shows about 170,000 clones, more than 60% of them singletons. The sequencing sample was made of PBMCs. The receptors here all came from a female donor in good health and CMV-seronegative.

V and J are TRBV27 and TRBJ1-1; D is perhaps TRBD1 (6 bases). This CDR3 spans 14 amino acids. Trimming took 3 bases from V and 3 from J, leaving 11 bases between them. Germline values: CDR1 MNHEY, CDR2 SMNVEV (reference sequence). The CDR3 coding sequence is TGTGCCAGCAGTTTCACAGGGTCGTACACTGAAGCTTTCTTT. Amino acids: CASSFTGSYTEAFF.

The chain links TRBV29-1 to TRBJ1-1; TRBD1 matches 10 bases. J gave up 5 bases and V 5 bases, and 5 bases lay outside the gene matches. Germline assignment: CDR1 SQVTM and CDR2 ANQGSEA. CDR3 length: 13 residues. Written as DNA, the CDR3 is TGCAGCGTTCCGGGACAGGGGAATACTGAAGCTTTCTTT. As protein: CSVPGQGNTEAFF.

There are a few counts of this clone. The chain couples TRBV29-1 to TRBJ2-3; weak D call: TRBD2 (6 bases). Germline loops: CDR1 SQVTM, CDR2 ANQGSEA. The CDR3 runs 12 residues. V lost 7 bases, J lost 2 bases, and 10 bases lay in between. CDR3 region: CSAGTLTDTQYF. The CDR3 DNA reads TGCAGCGCCGGGACTCTCACAGATACGCAGTATTTT.

The V gene is TRBV5-4, the J gene TRBJ1-6; D remains unclear. The CDR3 spans 15 residues. V was clipped by 4 bases and J by 6 bases, with 14 bases between them. The germline V gene has CDR1 SGHNT and CDR2 YYREEE (reference sequence). CDR3 amino acids: CASSTSSLGNSPLHF. CDR3 in DNA: TGTGCCAGCAGCACCAGTAGCCTAGGTAATTCACCCCTCCACTTT.

About this clone: Other DNA variants within this sample encode the same CDR3. The V gene is TRBV2, the J gene TRBJ1-2, with TRBD1 as a possible D gene (5 bases). Germline CDR1 and CDR2: SNHLY and FYNNEI. The germline V and J ends were trimmed by 11 bases and 0 bases, with 16 bases remaining between them. The CDR3 contains 14 residues. The CDR3 sequence is CACTAGVANYGYTF. CDR3 coding DNA: TGTGCCTGTACCGCGGGGGTAGCTAACTATGGCTACACCTTC.

This sequence joins TRBV2 and TRBJ1-4, with 8 bases fitting TRBD1. V gave up 6 bases and J gave up 8 bases; unmatched junction bases: 8. This CDR3 spans 14 amino acids. The germline CDR1 and CDR2 sequences are SNHLY and FYNNEI. This CDR3 is CASRPRDRTEKLFF. The CDR3 coding sequence is TGTGCCAGCAGACCGCGGGACAGGACCGAAAAACTGTTTTTT.

The gene calls are TRBV30 and TRBJ2-3, with D perhaps TRBD1 (7 bases). This CDR3 has 14 residues. Germline loops: CDR1 GTSNPN, CDR2 SVGIG (reference sequence). Deletions cut 4 bases from V and 4 bases from J, with 15 bases between. CDR3 bases: TGTGCCTGGACCTGGGGCAGGGGGGCAGATACGCAGTATTTT. Translated, it gives CAWTWGRGADTQYF.

V and J are TRBV2 and TRBJ2-5, with 14 positions matching TRBD2. V shed 1 base, J shed 0 bases, and the junction held 4 bases outside the gene matches. CDR3 size: 18 residues. Germline V gives CDR1 SNHLY, CDR2 FYNNEI. DNA for the CDR3: TGTGCCAGCAGTGAAGGGGGACTAGCGGGGGCGTACCAAGAGACCCAGTACTTC. Its protein is CASSEGGLAGAYQETQYF.

The CDR3 sequence is CASSLGREAFF. The DNA for the CDR3 is TGTGCCAGCAGCTTAGGCCGAGAAGCTTTCTTT. This sequence joins TRBV7-3 and TRBJ1-1; D remains unclear. This CDR3 has 11 residues. Germline V lookup: CDR1 SGHTA, CDR2 FQGTGA. V dropped 2 bases and J dropped 8 bases, with 6 bases sitting between them.

The rearrangement joins TRBV10-2 to TRBJ2-3, with 9 bases matching TRBD1. The CDR3 covers 14 residues. The junction had 4 bases not matched to a gene; V was cut back by 6 bases and J by 3 bases. Germline-derived CDR1 and CDR2 are WSHSY and SAAADI. The CDR3 nucleotides read TGCGCCAGCAGGTGGGACAGGGTGACAGATACGCAGTATTTT. This sequence encodes CASRWDRVTDTQYF.